This TCR beta chain was observed in a study of T cells in Graves' hyperthyroidism and ophthalmopathy. In the case of this clonotype: Its antigen is not identified. A much more abundant neighbour one base away suggests this may be a read error.

Regions amplified from RNA transcripts were the TCR beta CDR3 regions. The TCR CDR3 was amplified in a first-round RT-PCR using the HTBI primer set. MiXCR was run by TCRdb on the multiplex PCR reads, yielding one entry per CDR3 protein. The data show about 600,000 distinct CDR3 sequences, 15% to 20% seen once. The study, taken as a whole, reports: Stable hyperthyroidism was separated from ophthalmopathy by a model based on 13 V-J features. Also found in blood were most expanded thyroid clonotypes above 0.001.

Researchers barred patients who had uncontrolled infection, other autoimmune disease, pregnancy or lactation. Clinical symptoms, serum thyroxine and TRAb, thyroid ultrasound and orbital computed tomography were used for the diagnoses. This CDR3 comprises 19 residues. CDR1 SGHVS and CDR2 FQNEAQ come from the germline V gene. The V and J genes are TRBV7-8 and TRBJ2-1; possible D gene TRBD2, 6 bases. The sequence came from a woman aged 40 to 49 with Graves' ophthalmopathy. The sample consisted of blood. Here the CDR3 reads CASSSQPSLGLATYNEQLF. Here the CDR3 DNA reads TGTGCCAGCAGCTCGCAACCTTCCCTGGGCCTAGCGACCTACAATGAGCAGCTCTTC.